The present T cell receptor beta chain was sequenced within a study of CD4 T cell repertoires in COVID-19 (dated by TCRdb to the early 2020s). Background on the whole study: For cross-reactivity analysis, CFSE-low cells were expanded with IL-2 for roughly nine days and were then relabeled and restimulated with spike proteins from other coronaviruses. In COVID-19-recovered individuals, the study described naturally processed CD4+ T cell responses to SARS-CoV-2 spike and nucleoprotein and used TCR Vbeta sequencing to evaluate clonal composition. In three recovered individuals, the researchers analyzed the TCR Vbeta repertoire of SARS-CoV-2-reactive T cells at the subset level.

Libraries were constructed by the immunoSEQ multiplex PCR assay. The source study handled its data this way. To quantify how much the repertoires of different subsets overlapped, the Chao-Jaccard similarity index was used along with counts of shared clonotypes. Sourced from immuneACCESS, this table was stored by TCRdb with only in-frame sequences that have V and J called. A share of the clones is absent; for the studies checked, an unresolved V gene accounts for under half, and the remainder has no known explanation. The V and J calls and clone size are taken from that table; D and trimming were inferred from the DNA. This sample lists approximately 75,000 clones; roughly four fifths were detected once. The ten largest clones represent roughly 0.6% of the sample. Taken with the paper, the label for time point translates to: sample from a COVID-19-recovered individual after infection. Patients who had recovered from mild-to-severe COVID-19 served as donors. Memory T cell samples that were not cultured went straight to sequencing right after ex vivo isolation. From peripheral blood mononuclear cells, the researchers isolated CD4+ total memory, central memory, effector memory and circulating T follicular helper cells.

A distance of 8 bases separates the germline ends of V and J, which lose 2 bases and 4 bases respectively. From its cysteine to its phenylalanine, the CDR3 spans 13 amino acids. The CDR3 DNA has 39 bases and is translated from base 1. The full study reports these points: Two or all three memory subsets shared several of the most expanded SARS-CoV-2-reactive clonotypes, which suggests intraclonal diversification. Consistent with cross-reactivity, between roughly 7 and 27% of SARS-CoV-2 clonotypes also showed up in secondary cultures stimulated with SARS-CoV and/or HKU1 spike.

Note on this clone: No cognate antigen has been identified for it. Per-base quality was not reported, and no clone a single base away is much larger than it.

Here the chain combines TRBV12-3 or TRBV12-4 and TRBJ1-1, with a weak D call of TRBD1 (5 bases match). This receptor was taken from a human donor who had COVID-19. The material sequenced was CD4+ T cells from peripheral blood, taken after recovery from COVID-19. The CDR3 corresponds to CASSLLQGTEAFF. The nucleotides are TGTGCCAGCAGTTTACTCCAGGGCACTGAAGCTTTCTTT.